The T cell receptor (beta chain) under discussion was sequenced for a study of blood T cell repertoires in COVID-19. In the original analysis: Reference gene primer amplification gave nucleated cell count estimates. Sequencing used immunoSEQ multiplex PCR; TCRdb keeps in-frame clones, though not all of them. That table gives V, J and clone size, and the DNA gave D and trimming. The sample consists of 160,000 or so clones, more than 85% of them appearing once. The cohort comprised adults aged 18 to 89 years residing in about 25 US areas. The CDR3 runs to 13 residues. The V gene's germline CDR1 is LNHDA and CDR2 SQIVND (reference sequence). Trimming removed 5 bases at V and 3 bases at J, with 11 bases between.

The sample taken for sequencing was PBMCs or T cells enriched from blood (not recorded which). The chain has TRBV19 and TRBJ2-7; D may be TRBD1 (5 bases). The clonotype was recovered from a human donor with acute COVID-19. The donor label of this sample is uncertain. This CDR3 reads CASSQGANYEQYF. DNA for the CDR3: TGTGCCAGTAGTCAAGGGGCTAACTACGAGCAGTACTTC.